This T cell receptor (beta chain) originates from a study of blood T cell repertoires in COVID-19. Using immunoSEQ multiplex PCR, the repertoire was profiled, and TCRdb retains in-frame clones only, with some absent. The data show some 250,000 clones, around 86% seen once. This CDR3 spans 17 amino acids. The germline CDR1 and CDR2 sequences are SGHRS and YFSETQ. V lost 4 bases and J 6 bases, leaving 25 bases between the germline ends. This sequence originates from a middle-aged woman with acute COVID-19. J is TRBJ1-2 and V is TRBV5-1; D gene ambiguous. Sequenced sample: PBMCs or T cells enriched from blood (not recorded which). CDR3: CASSGDGIHGALDGYTF. The CDR3, as DNA: TGCGCCAGCAGCGGCGATGGCATACATGGAGCGCTCGATGGCTACACCTTC.